This TCR beta chain was documented in a study of blood T cell repertoires in COVID-19. Overall study: Sources were T cells, B-cell-depleted T cells, or PBMCs; the material itself was cDNA or gDNA.

Germline CDR1 SGDLS, CDR2 YYNGEE. Germline trimming cut 0 bases from V and 1 base from J; bases unmatched to any gene: 1. This CDR3 contains 15 residues. In the source study's methods: Estimates of nucleated cell counts were drawn from the amplification of reference gene primers. Assay used: immunoSEQ multiplex PCR; TCRdb lists only in-frame clones, some missing. V, J and clone size reflect that table, while D and trimming were determined from the DNA. Here the sample spans some 180,000 clones, roughly 84% being singletons. About this clone itself: Distinct nucleotide sequences in the sample also encode this CDR3.

This TCR derives from a woman aged 25-40 years who had been exposed to COVID-19. The sequencing input was PBMCs or T cells enriched from blood (not recorded which). The chain links TRBV9 to TRBJ2-7; 10 nucleotides line up with TRBD2. The CDR3 loop reads CASSVGTSGSYEQYF. DNA of the CDR3: TGTGCCAGCAGCGTAGGGACTAGCGGTTCCTACGAGCAGTACTTC.